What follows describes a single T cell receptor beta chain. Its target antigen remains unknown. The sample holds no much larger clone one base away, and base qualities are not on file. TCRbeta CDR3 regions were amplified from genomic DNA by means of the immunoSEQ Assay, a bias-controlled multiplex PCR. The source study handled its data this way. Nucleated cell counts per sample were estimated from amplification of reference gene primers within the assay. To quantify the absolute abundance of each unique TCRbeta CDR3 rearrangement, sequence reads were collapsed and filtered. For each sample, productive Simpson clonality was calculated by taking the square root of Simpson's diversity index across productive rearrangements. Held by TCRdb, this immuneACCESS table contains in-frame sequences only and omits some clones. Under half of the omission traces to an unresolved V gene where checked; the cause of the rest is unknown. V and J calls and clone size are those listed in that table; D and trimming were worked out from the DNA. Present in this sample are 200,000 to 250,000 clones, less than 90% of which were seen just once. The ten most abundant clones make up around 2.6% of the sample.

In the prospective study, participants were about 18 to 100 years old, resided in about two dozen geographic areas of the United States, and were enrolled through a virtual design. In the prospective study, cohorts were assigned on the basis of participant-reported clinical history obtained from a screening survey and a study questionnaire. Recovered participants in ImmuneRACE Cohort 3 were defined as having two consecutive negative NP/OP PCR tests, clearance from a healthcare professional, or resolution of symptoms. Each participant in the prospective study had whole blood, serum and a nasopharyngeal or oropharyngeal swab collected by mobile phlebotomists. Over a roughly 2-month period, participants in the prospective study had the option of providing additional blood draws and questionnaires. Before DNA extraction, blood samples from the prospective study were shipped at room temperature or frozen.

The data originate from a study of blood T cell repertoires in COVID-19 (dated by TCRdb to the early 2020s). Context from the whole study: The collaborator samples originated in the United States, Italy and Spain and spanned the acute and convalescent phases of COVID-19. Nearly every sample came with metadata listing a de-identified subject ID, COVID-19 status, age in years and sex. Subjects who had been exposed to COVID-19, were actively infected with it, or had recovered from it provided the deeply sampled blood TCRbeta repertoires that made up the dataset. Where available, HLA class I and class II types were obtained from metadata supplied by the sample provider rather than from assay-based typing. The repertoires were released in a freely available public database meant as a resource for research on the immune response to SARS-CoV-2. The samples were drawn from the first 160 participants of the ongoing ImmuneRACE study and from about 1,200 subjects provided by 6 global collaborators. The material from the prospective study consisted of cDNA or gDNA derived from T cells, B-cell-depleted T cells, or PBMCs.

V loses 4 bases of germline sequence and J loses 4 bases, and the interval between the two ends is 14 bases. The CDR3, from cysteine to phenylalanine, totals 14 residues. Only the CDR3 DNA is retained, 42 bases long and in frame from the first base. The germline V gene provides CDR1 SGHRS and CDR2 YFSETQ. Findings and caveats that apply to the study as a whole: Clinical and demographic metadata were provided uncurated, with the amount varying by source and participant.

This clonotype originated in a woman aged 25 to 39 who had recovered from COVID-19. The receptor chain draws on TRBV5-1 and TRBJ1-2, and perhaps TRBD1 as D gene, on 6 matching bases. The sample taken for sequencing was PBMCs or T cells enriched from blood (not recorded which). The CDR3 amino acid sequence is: CASSINRAGYGYTF. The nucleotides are TGCGCCAGCAGCATCAACAGGGCTGGCTATGGCTACACCTTC.